These 13 T cell receptor beta chains share one sample of origin, sequenced in a study of T-cell memory formation after mild COVID-19. TCRdb called the 5' RACE reads again in MiXCR, with one record for every CDR3 protein. The sample has 400,000 or so distinct CDR3 sequences, around 18% seen once. Sequencing was done on a sample of PBMCs or a T cell subset sorted from them (not recorded which). These receptors all stem from an adult woman who had mild COVID-19 (a few samples of this study predate the infection). Cell type and time point are not known.

The chain has TRBV7-8 and TRBJ1-2, with D uncertain. V lost 1 base and J 4 bases, leaving 13 bases between the germline ends. CDR1 and CDR2 (germline): SGHVS, FQNEAQ. This CDR3 comprises 15 residues. In nucleotides, the CDR3 is TGTGCCAGCAGCTTAGATGGCTTCTCGGGCTATGGCTACACCTTC. It codes for CASSLDGFSGYGYTF. Full variable domain (missing parts from reference TRBV7-8 and TRBJ1-2): GAGVSQSPRYKVAKRGQDVALRCDPISGHVSLFWYQQALGQGPEFLTYFQNEAQLDKSGLPSDRFFAERPEGSVSTLKIQRTQQEDSAVYLCASSLDGFSGYGYTFGSGTRLTVV.

The chain couples TRBV19 to TRBJ1-6; 12 bases are shared with TRBD1. Germline trimming cut 5 bases from V and 6 bases from J; bases unmatched to any gene: 5. Germline CDR1 and CDR2: LNHDA and SQIVND (reference sequence). The CDR3 has 16 amino acids. CDR3 sequence: CASSAGTGGSNSPLHF. CDR3 nucleotide sequence: TGTGCCAGTAGTGCGGGGACAGGGGGCTCTAATTCACCCCTCCACTTT.

The J gene is TRBJ1-3, the V gene TRBV12-3 or TRBV12-4; D is perhaps TRBD1 (5 bases). The CDR3 covers 14 residues. Trimming took 6 bases from V and 4 from J, leaving 13 bases between them. The CDR3 is CASRPRAGGNTIYF. The CDR3 region has the DNA TGTGCCAGCAGGCCTCGGGCAGGGGGAAACACCATATATTTT.

V gene TRBV27 combines with J gene TRBJ1-5; D is undetermined. Deletions cut 3 bases from V and 7 bases from J, with 10 bases between. The V gene's germline CDR1 is MNHEY and CDR2 SMNVEV (reference sequence). The CDR3 sequence is 13 residues long. DNA of the CDR3: TGTGCCAGCAGTTTTGGAAATTTGCAGCCCCAGCATTTT. Residues: CASSFGNLQPQHF.

The CDR3 nucleotides read TGTGCCAGCAGTTACAACCCACGTGAGCCAGCCTCCTACGAGCAGTACTTC. This gives the protein CASSYNPREPASYEQYF. The chain carries TRBV6-5 and TRBJ2-7; D is unclear. Per germline, CDR1 MNHEY and CDR2 SVGAGI. Trimming took 2 bases from V and 0 from J, leaving 17 bases between them. CDR3 length: 17 amino acids.

This clonotype was recorded a few times. The chain employs TRBV18 and TRBJ2-3; 15 bases line up with TRBD2. The length of the CDR3 is 18 residues. The germline gives CDR1 KGHSH, CDR2 LQKENI. The V segment lost 3 bases and the J segment 4 bases; nucleotides outside the gene matches: 8. Written as DNA, the CDR3 is TGTGCCAGCTCACCTCCGGGACTAGCGGGAGGAGGAGCAGATACGCAGTATTTT. Translated, it gives CASSPPGLAGGGADTQYF.

The J gene is TRBJ2-2, the V gene TRBV4-1, with D hard to call. Trimming removed 0 bases from V and 3 bases from J, with 17 bases in between. The CDR3 consists of 18 residues. Germline V gene data show CDR1 as MGHRA and CDR2 as YSYEKL. CDR3 sequence: CASSQEGYVRGYTGELFF. The CDR3 bases are TGCGCCAGCAGCCAAGAAGGGTACGTTCGCGGCTACACCGGGGAGCTGTTTTTT.

This clonotype was observed a few times. The chain couples TRBV12-3 or TRBV12-4 to TRBJ2-3; 8 bases agree with TRBD2. CDR3 length: 15 amino acids. The trim removed 6 bases at V and 2 bases at J, leaving 7 bases unmatched. CDR3 sequence (DNA): TGTGCCAGCAGACAAGGACTAGCCATCACAGATACGCAGTATTTT. Its protein is CASRQGLAITDTQYF.

The chain is built from TRBV4-1 and TRBJ1-2, with D perhaps TRBD1 (5 bases). CDR1 is MGHRA, CDR2 YSYEKL, per germline. The length of the CDR3 is 15 residues. The V gene lost 1 base and the J gene lost 2 bases, with 11 bases spanning the gap. The CDR3 is CASSQAPQGNYGYTF. The CDR3 region has the DNA TGCGCCAGCAGCCAAGCCCCTCAGGGCAACTATGGCTACACCTTC.

The chain couples TRBV20-1 to TRBJ2-3, with 12 bases identical to TRBD2. V trimming: 2 bases; J trimming: 4 bases; junction bases outside the gene matches: 7. Germline values: CDR1 DFQATT, CDR2 SNEGSKA (reference sequence). This CDR3 spans 16 amino acids. CDR3 sequence: CSARPRLAGDPDTQYF. The CDR3 region has the DNA TGCAGTGCTAGACCTAGACTAGCGGGGGATCCAGATACGCAGTATTTT.

This clonotype has a handful of counts. The chain carries TRBV4-1 and TRBJ2-7; D is uncertain. V was trimmed by 2 bases and J by 3 bases, leaving 8 bases between them. CDR3 length: 13 residues. Germline V gives CDR1 MGHRA, CDR2 YSYEKL. Here the CDR3 reads CASSQYEGYEQYF. DNA of the CDR3: TGCGCCAGCAGCCAATATGAAGGCTACGAGCAGTACTTC.

This clonotype showed up just once. V gene TRBV10-3 combines with J gene TRBJ1-1; the match to TRBD1 covers 12 bases. Trimming at V came to 6 bases and at J to 6 bases, leaving 5 bases not matched to a gene. This CDR3 spans 14 amino acids. Germline V gives CDR1 ENHRY, CDR2 SYGVKD. CDR3 nucleotide sequence: TGTGCCATCAGGGGACAGGGGGCGGGTGCTGAAGCTTTCTTT. Residues: CAIRGQGAGAEAFF.

There are a few counts of this clonotype. This chain joins TRBV7-2 and TRBJ1-3; D gene uncertain. Deletions cut 5 bases from V and 1 base from J, with 15 bases between. The CDR3 has 16 residues. Germline loops: CDR1 SGHTA, CDR2 FQGNSA. The CDR3 spells CASSQTGPTSGNTIYF. The CDR3, as DNA: TGTGCCAGCAGCCAGACCGGCCCGACATCTGGAAACACCATATATTTT.